Listed below are T cell receptor beta chains from one sample, sequenced in a study of regulatory T cells in long-lasting Graves disease. Each CDR3 protein gets one entry after TCRdb re-called the multiplex PCR reads with MiXCR. The sample includes some 450,000 distinct CDR3 sequences, 23% seen only once; the top ten take about 26%. Source: peripheral blood mononuclear cells (PBMCs), taken when the disease was refractory, from a patient treated with antithyroid drugs. These receptors all come from a female donor with Graves disease. CDR3s include the opening cysteine and the closing phenylalanine or tryptophan. The D gene is left open where the match is weak. Clone size, where shown, is once, few, many, or a class for clones that have expanded.

len,v_gene,j_gene,abundance,d_gene,CDR3nt,CDR3aa
17,TRBV15,TRBJ1-2,many,NA,TGTGCCACCAGCGGAGAGGGGGGGGGCAAGGCGAGCTATGGCTACACCTTC,CATSGEGGGKASYGYTF
16,TRBV30,TRBJ2-7,once,TRBD1,TGTGCCTGGAGTGGGGCAGGGGACAGTCGCTCCTACGAGCAGTACTTC,CAWSGAGDSRSYEQYF
18,TRBV20-1,TRBJ2-3,few,TRBD2,TGCAGTGCTACCCTGACTAGCGGGAGTACCATGGGGACAGATACGCAGTATTTT,CSATLTSGSTMGTDTQYF
15,TRBV28,TRBJ1-2,many,NA,TGTGCCAGCAATACCGAGGGACCGACAACCTATGGCTACACCTTC,CASNTEGPTTYGYTF
17,TRBV24-1,TRBJ1-2,many,NA,TGTGCCACCAGTTCTTATCCCTCAAGGGGGGCTGACTATGGCTACACCTTC,CATSSYPSRGADYGYTF
17,TRBV3-1,TRBJ1-4,few,NA,TGTGCCAGCAGCCAAGAGGGTCGAGGGGCAACTAATGAAAAACTGTTTTTT,CASSQEGRGATNEKLFF
14,TRBV27,TRBJ2-2,few,TRBD1,TGTGCCAGCGGCCTACAGGGGCTTATCGGGGAGCTGTTTTTT,CASGLQGLIGELFF
14,TRBV2,TRBJ1-5,many,TRBD1,TGTGCCAGCACTGACAGGGGGCTTAATCAGCCCCAGCATTTT,CASTDRGLNQPQHF
15,TRBV19,TRBJ2-4,NA,NA,TGTGCCAGTGGTATAGGAGGACTAGCCAAAAACATTCAGTACTTC,CASGIGGLAKNIQYF
15,TRBV7-2,TRBJ1-3,NA,NA,TGTGCCAGCAGCTTAGCGATAGGGTCGGGAAACACCATATATTTT,CASSLAIGSGNTIYF
14,TRBV28,TRBJ2-4,few,NA,TGTGCCAGCAGTTTACGACAACAGGGTAACATTCAGTACTTC,CASSLRQQGNIQYF
13,TRBV5-5,TRBJ2-5,NA,NA,TGCGCCAGCAGCTTTTCTGGGGAGGAGACCCAGTACTTC,CASSFSGEETQYF
13,TRBV20-1,TRBJ2-7,few,NA,TGCAGTGCTAGTGGTGGGGGGCTGAACGAGCAGTACTTC,CSASGGGLNEQYF
16,TRBV6-5,TRBJ2-7,NA,TRBD2,TGTGCCAGCAGTTACCGCAGGACTAGAGGGGACTACGAGCAGTACTTC,CASSYRRTRGDYEQYF
15,TRBV7-6,TRBJ2-7,few,TRBD2,TGTGCCAGCAGCGAACATAGCGGGAGGTCCTACGAGCAGTACTTC,CASSEHSGRSYEQYF
14,TRBV5-1,TRBJ2-3,NA,NA,TGCGCCAGCAGCTCTCTCAACAGGGTGGATACGCAGTATTTT,CASSSLNRVDTQYF
13,TRBV27,TRBJ1-1,many,NA,TGTGCCAGCAGTTTATCGCCAGGGACTGAAGCTTTCTTT,CASSLSPGTEAFF
14,TRBV30,TRBJ2-5,many,TRBD1,TGTGCCTACAACGACAGGGGGGGTGGGGAGACCCAGTACTTC,CAYNDRGGGETQYF
14,TRBV28,TRBJ2-7,many,TRBD1,TGTGCCAGCAGCTCCTTGACAGGGCGGTACGAGCAGTACTTC,CASSSLTGRYEQYF
13,TRBV20-1,TRBJ2-7,many,TRBD2,TGCAGTGCCGTCCTAGCGGGAGCTGGCGAGCAGTACTTC,CSAVLAGAGEQYF
15,TRBV28,TRBJ1-5,many,TRBD1,TGTGCCAGCAGTTCCCCGGGACAGGGGGAACAGCCCCAGCATTTT,CASSSPGQGEQPQHF
14,TRBV24-1,TRBJ1-2,few,NA,TGTGCCACCAGTGATAGGTCAGCCAACTATGGCTACACCTTC,CATSDRSANYGYTF
13,TRBV20-1,TRBJ1-2,NA,TRBD1,TGCAGTGCCTCGGACAGGAATACCTATGGCTACACCTTC,CSASDRNTYGYTF
12,TRBV29-1,TRBJ2-5,many,TRBD1,TGCAGCCACAGGGACAGCCAAGAGACCCAGTACTTC,CSHRDSQETQYF
13,TRBV7-2,TRBJ1-2,NA,NA,TGTGCCAGCAGCCCGCAAAATAACTATGGCTACACCTTC,CASSPQNNYGYTF
12,TRBV27,TRBJ1-2,many,NA,TGTGCCAGCAGGCAGGGGAACTATGGCTACACCTTC,CASRQGNYGYTF
14,TRBV20-1,TRBJ1-1,NA,TRBD1,TGCAGTACAGGGGGCGCGAGTTCGAACACTGAAGCTTTCTTT,CSTGGASSNTEAFF